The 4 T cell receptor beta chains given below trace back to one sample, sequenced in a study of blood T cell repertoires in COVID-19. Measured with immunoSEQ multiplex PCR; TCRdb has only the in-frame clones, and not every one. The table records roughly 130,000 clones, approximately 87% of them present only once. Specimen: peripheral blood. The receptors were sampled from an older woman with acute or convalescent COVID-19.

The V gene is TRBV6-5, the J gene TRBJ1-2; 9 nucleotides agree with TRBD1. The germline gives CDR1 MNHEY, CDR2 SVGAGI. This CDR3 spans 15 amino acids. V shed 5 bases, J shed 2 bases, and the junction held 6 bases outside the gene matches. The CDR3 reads CASSMRDRANYGYTF. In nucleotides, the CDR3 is TGTGCCAGCAGTATGCGGGACAGGGCAAACTATGGCTACACCTTC.

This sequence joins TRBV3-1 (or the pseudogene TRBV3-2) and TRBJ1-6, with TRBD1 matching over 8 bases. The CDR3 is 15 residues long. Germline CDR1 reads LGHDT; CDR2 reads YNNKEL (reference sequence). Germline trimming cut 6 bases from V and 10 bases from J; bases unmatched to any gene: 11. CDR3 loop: CASRDSRGRGSPLHF. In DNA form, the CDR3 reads TGTGCCAGCAGGGATAGCAGGGGGCGGGGGTCACCCCTCCACTTT.

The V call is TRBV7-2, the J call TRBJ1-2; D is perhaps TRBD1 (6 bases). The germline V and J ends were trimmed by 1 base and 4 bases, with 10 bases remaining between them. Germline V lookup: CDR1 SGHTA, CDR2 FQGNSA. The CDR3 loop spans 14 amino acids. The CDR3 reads CASSLGRTVYGYTF. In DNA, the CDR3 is TGTGCCAGCAGCTTAGGCCGGACAGTCTATGGCTACACCTTC.

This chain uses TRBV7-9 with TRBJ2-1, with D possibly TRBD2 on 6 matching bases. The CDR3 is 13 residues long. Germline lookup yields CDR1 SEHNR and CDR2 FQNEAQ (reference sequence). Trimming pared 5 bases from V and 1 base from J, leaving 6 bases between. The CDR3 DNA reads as TGTGCCAGCAGCGGGGGGTCCTACAATGAGCAGTTCTTC. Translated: CASSGGSYNEQFF.